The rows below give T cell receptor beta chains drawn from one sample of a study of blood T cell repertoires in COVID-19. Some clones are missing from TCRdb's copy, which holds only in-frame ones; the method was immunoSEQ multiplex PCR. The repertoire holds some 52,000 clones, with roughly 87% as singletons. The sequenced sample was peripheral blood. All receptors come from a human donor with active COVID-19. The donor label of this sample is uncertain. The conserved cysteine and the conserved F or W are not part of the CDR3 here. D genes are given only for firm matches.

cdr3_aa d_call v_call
ASSSRGGAKTQY TRBD2 TRBV3-1/TRBV3-2
SVVGLGFDRGRRQY TRBD1 TRBV29-1
ASSLSIGELF . TRBV5-6
ASTGEYEQY . TRBV5-1
ASSRYDRASGNTIY TRBD1 TRBV5-4
ASSKRGPGLAKNIQY . TRBV21-1
ASSSGGAQPQH . TRBV6-5
ASSLSGLAGGNTQY TRBD2 TRBV11-3
ATRTGGLSTGELF TRBD2 TRBV15
ASRPAGGSEQF TRBD1 TRBV6-2/TRBV6-3
ASSLGTGDGYT TRBD1 TRBV7-9
ASSLSGGTDTQY TRBD2 TRBV13
ASISPLTSGGTDTQY TRBD2 TRBV2
ASSLHGRALGGNTIY . TRBV5-6
ASSLSRRGVVGYT . TRBV27
ASSSGWGPRSTDTQY . TRBV7-9
ASSSGGGRETQY TRBD2 TRBV2
ASSLYVNQETQY . TRBV4-3
ASRVGGARTDTQY . TRBV6-5
ASSFPQGRAF TRBD1 TRBV3-1/TRBV3-2
ASSSTGGLGNTIY . TRBV28
ASRLAGETQY TRBD2 TRBV19
ASSNLLGGEQF . TRBV7-9
AISESYRGGHYNEQF TRBD2 TRBV10-3
ASSSHKGWTLSQAQGYT . TRBV6-2/TRBV6-3
ASSLDGTGYHEQF TRBD1 TRBV5-4
ASSVLAGGTDTQY TRBD2 TRBV9
ASSLQGGETQY . TRBV5-4
ASSPSQGVGDEAF TRBD1 TRBV18
ASSPDRGSYGYT TRBD1 TRBV7-2
ASSINGVAEAF . TRBV19
ASSLGGSDGYT TRBD1 TRBV5-1
ASSPGLAGGLY TRBD2 TRBV4-3
ASSLIGGTSTDTQY . TRBV7-3
ASRQGPYNSPLH . TRBV6-5
ASSAPGQYSYEQY TRBD1 TRBV9
ASRSGQDLEPQH TRBD1 TRBV19
ASRSRTATGTQY . TRBV7-2
ASSSEDYLYEQY . TRBV5-6
ASSQTSGGWETQY TRBD2 TRBV27
ASSSGPSDQETQY . TRBV5-1
ASSPDRQETQY . TRBV11-2
ASSLVRTGGGYEQY TRBD1 TRBV3-1/TRBV3-2
ASSSGLSGGPRTGELF TRBD2 TRBV5-1
ASSSAGTGWNEAF TRBD1 TRBV27
ASSYARGSAEAF . TRBV6-2/TRBV6-3
ASSLGRGRFGGYT TRBD1 TRBV5-1
ASSLRAGETQY . TRBV11-3
ASGTSGGTDTQY TRBD2 TRBV7-3
ASSMIAGGRSTDTQY TRBD2 TRBV19
ATSLSGVVGQPQH . TRBV15
ATSAPGQGPWNEQF TRBD1 TRBV15
ASSPGTSGAYREQY TRBD2 TRBV7-2
ASMRFFVGNTIY . TRBV19
ASRGTGGLQNSPLH TRBD1 TRBV2
ASSRGGQIFSGNTIY . TRBV5-4
ASSPIDRGSSGANVLT TRBD1 TRBV19
ASSEDISGTYNEQF TRBD2 TRBV9
ASSLAGGASYNEQF . TRBV5-4
ASRWSGTSNSPLH . TRBV28